This TCR beta chain was documented in a study of T cells in Graves' hyperthyroidism and ophthalmopathy. Study-level findings and limits: Appearing also in blood were most of the thyroid clonotypes expanded above 0.001. Ophthalmopathy prediction by the model preceded onset by a median roughly 6.3 months.

Patients aged 18 to 65 had newly diagnosed hyperthyroidism of under 2 months' duration. The study based diagnoses on clinical symptoms, serum thyroxine and TRAb, thyroid ultrasound and orbital computed tomography. Germline CDR1 SGHAT, CDR2 FQNNGV. The CDR3 contains 12 residues. The V gene lost 2 bases and the J gene lost 5 bases, with 6 bases spanning the gap. There are a few counts of this clonotype. The target antigen is unknown. The TCR beta CDR3 regions underwent amplification using RNA transcripts as the source. HTBI primers were employed in a first-round RT-PCR of the TCR CDR3. TCRdb re-derived calls from the multiplex PCR reads in MiXCR, one entry per CDR3 protein. The data hold some 350,000 distinct CDR3 sequences, with roughly 25% observed a single time.

The TCR originated in a man aged 45-65 years with Graves' hyperthyroidism. Sequenced input: blood. This chain links TRBV11-2 with TRBJ1-1; the D is unclear. The CDR3, as DNA: TGTGCCAGCAGCTTACGGCGGACTGAAGCTTTCTTT. It encodes CASSLRRTEAFF.